These 29 T cell receptor beta chains originate from one sample sequenced in a study of cytomegalovirus exposure and HLA in healthy donors. The PCR was carried out with 60 Vbeta primers and 13 Jbeta primers. Data came from immunoSEQ multiplex PCR; TCRdb stores just in-frame clones and leaves some out. This sample has over 80,000 clones; roughly four fifths occur once, and the top ten carry more than 3%. The sequenced sample was PBMCs. Source of these receptors: a young man in good health and CMV-seropositive.

The rearrangement uses TRBV5-4 and TRBJ1-1; no reliable D call. The CDR3 length is 14 residues. Germline V lookup: CDR1 SGHNT, CDR2 YYREEE (reference sequence). Trimming pared 0 bases from V and 4 bases from J, leaving 10 bases between. The CDR3 DNA reads as TGTGCCAGCAGCTTGGCCGGAGCGGGCACTGAAGCTTTCTTT. Its protein product is CASSLAGAGTEAFF.

This clone has only a few counts. The chain uses TRBV6-5 and TRBJ1-1, with a tentative D call TRBD1 (5 bases). The CDR3 runs to 15 residues. Germline CDR1 MNHEY, CDR2 SVGAGI. The V end was cut by 2 bases, the J end by 0 bases, with 10 bases between. CDR3 sequence (DNA): TGTGCCAGCAGTTACGAAGCAGGGTTGAACACTGAAGCTTTCTTT. Translating gives CASSYEAGLNTEAFF.

To note about this clone: At the DNA level, this CDR3 is encoded by other sequences in the same sample as well. This chain connects TRBV27 to TRBJ2-3, with 10 bases aligning to TRBD2. V was clipped by 6 bases and J by 2 bases; unmatched bases: 5. The CDR3 consists of 15 residues. Germline CDR1 reads MNHEY; CDR2 reads SMNVEV (reference sequence). CDR3 region: CASRQAGGNTDTQYF. CDR3 sequence (DNA): TGTGCCAGCAGACAAGCGGGAGGGAACACAGATACGCAGTATTTT.

This clone is a singleton in its sample. V is TRBV4-1 and J is TRBJ2-1; TRBD2 might be the D (5 bases). Germline V gives CDR1 MGHRA, CDR2 YSYEKL. This CDR3 has 16 amino acids. V was cut by 0 bases and J by 0 bases, with 9 bases left in between. The DNA of the CDR3 is TGCGCCAGCAGCCAAGATTTCACTAGCTCCTACAATGAGCAGTTCTTC. Protein: CASSQDFTSSYNEQFF.

The chain carries TRBV7-2 and TRBJ2-7, with 9 bases matching TRBD2. V shed 6 bases and J 1 base; nucleotides not matched to a gene: 10. This CDR3 has 16 amino acids. CDR1 and CDR2 from the germline V gene are SGHTA and FQGNSA. CDR3 protein: CASSIMSGRNSYEQYF. The DNA of the CDR3 is TGTGCCAGCAGTATCATGAGCGGGAGGAATTCCTACGAGCAGTACTTC.

V and J are TRBV5-4 and TRBJ1-5; 9 bases fit TRBD1. V lost 4 bases to trimming and J lost 7 bases; unmatched junction nucleotides: 12. CDR1 SGHNT and CDR2 YYREEE come from the germline V gene (reference sequence). This CDR3 is 16 amino acids long. Written as DNA, the CDR3 is TGTGCCAGCAGCCGTGAACCGGGACAGGGATTGCAGCCCCAGCATTTT. This translates into CASSREPGQGLQPQHF.

The J gene is TRBJ2-1, the V gene TRBV7-2, with D unresolved. Germline V gene data show CDR1 as SGHTA and CDR2 as FQGNSA. CDR3 size: 12 residues. Trimming removed 2 bases at V and 5 bases at J, with 4 bases between. The chain's CDR3 is CASSLQNNEQFF. The DNA for the CDR3 is TGTGCCAGCAGCTTACAAAACAATGAGCAGTTCTTC. Full variable domain (outside the CDR3, taken from reference TRBV7-2 and TRBJ2-1): GAGVSQSPSNKVTEKGKDVELRCDPISGHTALYWYRQSLGQGLEFLIYFQGNSAPDKSGLPSDRFSAERTGGSVSTLTIQRTQQEDSAVYLCASSLQNNEQFFGPGTRLTVL.

This sequence joins TRBV19 and TRBJ2-7, with D possibly being TRBD2 (6 bases). The CDR3 runs to 17 residues. The germline V and J ends were trimmed by 5 bases and 2 bases, with 22 bases remaining between them. The germline gives CDR1 LNHDA, CDR2 SQIVND (reference sequence). The CDR3 spells CASSSRGPAEGTYEQYF. The CDR3 coding sequence is TGTGCCAGTAGTTCGCGGGGTCCGGCAGAGGGGACCTACGAGCAGTACTTC. The whole variable domain, remainder taken from reference TRBV19 and TRBJ2-7, is DGGITQSPKYLFRKEGQNVTLSCEQNLNHDAMYWYRQDPGQGLRLIYYSQIVNDFQKGDIAEGYSVSREKKESFPLTVTSAQKNPTAFYLCASSSRGPAEGTYEQYFGPGTRLTVT.

The CDR3 protein is CASSQGPHQPQHF. The CDR3 DNA reads TGTGCCAGCAGCCAGGGTCCTCACCAGCCCCAGCATTTT. The chain is built from TRBV7-6 and TRBJ1-5; the D gene is possibly TRBD1 (5 bases). The CDR3 has 13 amino acids. CDR1 SGHVS and CDR2 FNYEAQ come from the germline V gene. V lost 5 bases to trimming and J lost 7 bases, with 12 bases between them. Supplemented by reference TRBV7-6 and TRBJ1-5, the full variable domain reads GAGVSQSPRYKVTKRGQDVALRCDPISGHVSLYWYRQALGQGPEFLTYFNYEAQQDKSGLPNDRFSAERPEGSISTLTIQRTEQRDSAMYRCASSQGPHQPQHFGDGTRLSIL.

The V gene is TRBV5-8, the J gene TRBJ2-3, with TRBD1 matching 8 bases. Losses at the gene ends were 0 bases for V and 4 bases for J; bases not matched to a gene: 7. Germline V gene data show CDR1 as SGHTS and CDR2 as YDEGEE. The CDR3 extends over 16 amino acids. This CDR3 reads CASSLEGQGAADTQYF. As DNA, the CDR3 is TGTGCCAGCAGCTTGGAGGGCCAGGGGGCCGCAGATACGCAGTATTTT.

The chain links TRBV28 to TRBJ1-1; TRBD1 is a possible D gene (5 bases). Looked up from germline, CDR1 is MDHEN and CDR2 is SYDVKM. Deletions cut 11 bases from V and 2 bases from J, with 12 bases between. The CDR3 covers 12 residues. CDR3 loop: CAVGGRNTEAFF. CDR3 DNA sequence: TGTGCCGTGGGGGGTCGAAACACTGAAGCTTTCTTT. Complete variable domain (other parts from reference TRBV28 and TRBJ1-1): DVKVTQSSRYLVKRTGEKVFLECVQDMDHENMFWYRQDPGLGLRLIYFSYDVKMKEKGDIPEGYSVSREKKERFSLILESASTNQTSMYLCAVGGRNTEAFFGQGTRLTVV.

The V and J genes are TRBV10-3 and TRBJ2-4; D is undetermined. Germline V gene sequence: CDR1 ENHRY, CDR2 SYGVKD. The CDR3 runs to 13 residues. V shed 11 bases and J shed 8 bases, with 19 bases lying between them. CDR3 in amino acids: CAAKPSEHDIQYF. For the CDR3, the DNA is TGTGCCGCAAAGCCCTCCGAGCACGACATTCAGTACTTC.

The chain has TRBV5-5 and TRBJ2-1; 7 positions agree with TRBD1. V shed 1 base and J 9 bases; nucleotides not matched to a gene: 4. The CDR3 has 13 amino acids. The germline CDR1 and CDR2 sequences are SGHKS and YYEKEE (reference sequence). CDR3 DNA: TGTGCCAGCAGCTTGACAGGGGTGGGTGAGCAGTTCTTC. Translating it yields CASSLTGVGEQFF.

This sequence joins TRBV5-8 and TRBJ1-5; D possibly corresponds to TRBD1 (6 bases). The CDR3 contains 16 residues. The germline V gene encodes CDR1 SGHTS and CDR2 YDEGEE. Trimming took 4 bases from V and 6 from J, leaving 20 bases between them. The CDR3 nucleotides are TGTGCCAGCAGCCCTAGAACAGGGCCTCGTTCTCAGCCCCAGCATTTT. Its protein product is CASSPRTGPRSQPQHF.

V is TRBV11-2 and J is TRBJ1-3, with D unresolved. V was clipped by 0 bases and J by 0 bases, with 9 bases between them. CDR1 SGHAT and CDR2 FQNNGV come from the germline V gene. The CDR3 has 16 amino acids. CDR3 loop: CASSLDQTVSGNTIYF. The CDR3 DNA reads TGTGCCAGCAGCTTAGATCAAACAGTCTCTGGAAACACCATATATTTT. Drawing the rest from reference TRBV11-2 and TRBJ1-3, the complete variable domain is EAGVAQSPRYKIIEKRQSVAFWCNPISGHATLYWYQQILGQGPKLLIQFQNNGVVDDSQLPKDRFSAERLKGVDSTLKIQPAKLEDSAVYLCASSLDQTVSGNTIYFGEGSWLTVV.

The chain uses TRBV25-1 and TRBJ2-3; no clear D. Germline V CDR1 and CDR2: MGHDK, SYGVNS. V was cut by 1 base and J by 6 bases, with 5 bases left in between. The CDR3 is 12 residues long. The CDR3 here is CASSEFGDTQYF. For the CDR3, the DNA is TGTGCCAGCAGTGAATTCGGTGATACGCAGTATTTT.

The chain has TRBV10-3 and TRBJ2-7, with 11 bases lining up with TRBD1. The CDR3 sequence is 18 residues long. The V gene's germline CDR1 is ENHRY and CDR2 SYGVKD. Trimming took 5 bases from V and 0 from J; bases not matched to a gene: 12. This CDR3 is CAISYEGQGARSSYEQYF. The CDR3 nucleotides are TGTGCCATCAGTTACGAAGGACAGGGGGCCCGCAGCTCCTACGAGCAGTACTTC.

This clone appeared a few times. The chain combines TRBV7-2 with TRBJ1-1; tentative D call: TRBD1 (5 bases). The V end was cut by 5 bases, the J end by 3 bases, with 13 bases between. This CDR3 spans 14 amino acids. The germline V gene has CDR1 SGHTA and CDR2 FQGNSA. The CDR3 nucleotides read TGTGCCAGCAGCGCTCGTGACAGCTACACTGAAGCTTTCTTT. Translating it yields CASSARDSYTEAFF.

The chain has TRBV2 and TRBJ2-1; 15 nucleotides align to TRBD2. The ends lost 11 bases at V and 6 bases at J; junction bases unmatched: 5. This CDR3 has 14 residues. Per germline, CDR1 SNHLY and CDR2 FYNNEI. The CDR3 DNA follows: TGTGCCTGGACTAGCGGGGGGGCCTCCAATGAGCAGTTCTTC. It yields the protein CAWTSGGASNEQFF.

This chain joins TRBV28 and TRBJ2-7; 13 bases fit TRBD2. From germline, CDR1 is MDHEN and CDR2 SYDVKM. Germline trimming cut 9 bases from V and 4 bases from J; bases unmatched to any gene: 6. The CDR3 contains 14 residues. The CDR3 spells CASLSGLAGYEQYF. Here the CDR3 DNA reads TGTGCCAGTCTTTCGGGACTAGCGGGATACGAGCAGTACTTC. The full variable domain, rest sourced from reference TRBV28 and TRBJ2-7, is DVKVTQSSRYLVKRTGEKVFLECVQDMDHENMFWYRQDPGLGLRLIYFSYDVKMKEKGDIPEGYSVSREKKERFSLILESASTNQTSMYLCASLSGLAGYEQYFGPGTRLTVT.

This clone was counted a single time. The V and J genes are TRBV25-1 and TRBJ2-3, with 8 nucleotides matching TRBD1. Germline V lookup: CDR1 MGHDK, CDR2 SYGVNS. V lost 5 bases and J lost 6; bases outside the gene matches: 16. The CDR3 has 17 residues. The CDR3 DNA reads TGTGCCAGCAGTACCCCTAAGTGGCAGGGGGCGATGGATACGCAGTATTTT. It codes for CASSTPKWQGAMDTQYF.

The chain recombines TRBV23-1 with TRBJ1-2, with D maybe TRBD1 (5 bases). TRBV23-1 carries the ORF label, with uncertain function. V dropped 0 bases and J dropped 6 bases, with 14 bases sitting between them. The length of the CDR3 is 15 residues. The CDR3 reads CASSQSIPGLDGYTF. In DNA form, the CDR3 reads TGCGCCAGCAGTCAATCGATCCCAGGGCTGGATGGCTACACCTTC.

The chain joins TRBV6-5 to TRBJ2-1; D is perhaps TRBD1 (6 bases). The CDR3 length is 14 residues. Trimming left V 1 base short and J 6 bases short, with 10 bases between. The V gene's germline CDR1 is MNHEY and CDR2 SVGAGI. CDR3: CASSYYDRSNEQFF. The CDR3 DNA reads as TGTGCCAGCAGTTACTACGACAGGAGCAATGAGCAGTTCTTC.

This chain joins TRBV7-6 and TRBJ2-5; 9 nucleotides align to TRBD1. V lost 4 bases, J lost 3 bases, and 12 bases stayed unmatched. Germline V CDR1 and CDR2: SGHVS, FNYEAQ. The CDR3 has 17 residues. The CDR3 coding sequence is TGTGCCAGCAGCTCCTCCCCGGCCAGGACAGGGGAAGAGACCCAGTACTTC. This translates into CASSSSPARTGEETQYF.

The CDR3 DNA reads as TGTGCCAGCAAAGCTCGAGCAGGGGTGTCCTATGGCTACACCTTC. This encodes CASKARAGVSYGYTF. V gene TRBV6-5 combines with J gene TRBJ1-2, with a possible D match to TRBD1 (6 bases). In germline, CDR1 is MNHEY, CDR2 SVGAGI. V lost 7 bases and J lost 4, with 19 bases in between. CDR3 length equals 15 residues.

In its sample, this clone was seen a few times. V usage is TRBV7-6 and J usage is TRBJ1-1, with TRBD1 identical over 7 bases. CDR3 length: 15 amino acids. The germline gives CDR1 SGHVS, CDR2 FNYEAQ. The junction had 2 bases not matched to a gene; V was cut back by 1 base and J by 0 bases. DNA for the CDR3: TGTGCCAGCAGCTTAGTGCAGGGGGTGAACACTGAAGCTTTCTTT. Its translation: CASSLVQGVNTEAFF.

This rearrangement joins TRBV7-6 to TRBJ2-1; no reliable D call. V shed 1 base and J shed 9 bases, with 19 bases lying between them. Per the germline V gene, CDR1 is SGHVS and CDR2 is FNYEAQ. This CDR3 has 16 amino acids. The CDR3 loop reads CASSLGHIGSSGEQFF. The CDR3 DNA sequence: TGTGCCAGCAGCTTAGGACACATCGGTTCGTCCGGTGAGCAGTTCTTC.

The chain joins TRBV7-2 to TRBJ1-1; D is unclear. CDR1 and CDR2 from the germline V gene are SGHTA and FQGNSA. The ends were cut back, 2 bases at V and 0 bases at J, with 4 bases in the middle. This CDR3 has 13 residues. The CDR3 sequence: CASSLIMNTEAFF. The CDR3, as DNA: TGTGCCAGCAGCTTAATTATGAACACTGAAGCTTTCTTT.

J is TRBJ2-7 and V is TRBV7-2; 9 bases align to TRBD2. The CDR3 has 14 amino acids. The ends lost 3 bases at V and 5 bases at J; junction bases unmatched: 5. Germline V gene data show CDR1 as SGHTA and CDR2 as FQGNSA. The CDR3: CASSFSGSSNEQYF. The CDR3 DNA reads as TGTGCCAGCAGCTTTAGCGGGAGTAGTAACGAGCAGTACTTC.